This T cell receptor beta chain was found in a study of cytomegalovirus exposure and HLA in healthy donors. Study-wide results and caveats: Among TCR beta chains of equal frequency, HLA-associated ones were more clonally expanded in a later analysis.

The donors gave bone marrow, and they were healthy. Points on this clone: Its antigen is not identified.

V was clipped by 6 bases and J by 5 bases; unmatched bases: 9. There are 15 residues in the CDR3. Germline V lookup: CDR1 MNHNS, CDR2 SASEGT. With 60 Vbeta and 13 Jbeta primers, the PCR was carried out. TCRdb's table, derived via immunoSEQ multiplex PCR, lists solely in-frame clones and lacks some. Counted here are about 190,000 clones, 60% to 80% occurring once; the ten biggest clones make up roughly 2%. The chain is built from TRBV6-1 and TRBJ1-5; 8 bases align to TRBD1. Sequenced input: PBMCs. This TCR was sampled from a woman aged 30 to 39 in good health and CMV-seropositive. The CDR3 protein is CASSPGQGYYQPQHF. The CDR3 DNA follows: TGTGCCAGCAGCCCCGGACAGGGCTATTATCAGCCCCAGCATTTT.